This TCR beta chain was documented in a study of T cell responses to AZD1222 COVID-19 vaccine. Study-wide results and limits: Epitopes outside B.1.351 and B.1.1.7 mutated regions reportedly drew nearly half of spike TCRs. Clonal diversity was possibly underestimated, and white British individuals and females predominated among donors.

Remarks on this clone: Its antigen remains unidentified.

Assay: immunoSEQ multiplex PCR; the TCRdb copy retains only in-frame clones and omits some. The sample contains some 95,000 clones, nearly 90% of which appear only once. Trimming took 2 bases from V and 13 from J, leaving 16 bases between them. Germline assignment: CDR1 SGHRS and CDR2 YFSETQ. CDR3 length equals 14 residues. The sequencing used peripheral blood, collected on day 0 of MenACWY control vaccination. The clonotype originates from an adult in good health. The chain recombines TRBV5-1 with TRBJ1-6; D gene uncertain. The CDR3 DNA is TGCGCCAGCAGCTTAGGTGGACCACTTGGCCCCCTCCACTTT. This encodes CASSLGGPLGPLHF.